A single sample is the source of the 5 T cell receptor beta chains below, sequenced in a study of response to subunit inactivated influenza vaccine. TCRdb passed the RT-PCR reads through MiXCR, listing each CDR3 protein once. The sample holds fewer than 650,000 distinct CDR3 sequences, approximately 12% seen once. Sequenced here: PBMCs from blood, sampled 40 to 50 days after vaccination. The receptors were gathered from a man aged 45-65 years who received an inactivated influenza vaccine.

The CDR3 nucleotides read TGCGCCAGCAGCCAAGATATCCGGCGGGAGCAGTTCTTC. Translated, it gives CASSQDIRREQFF. The rearrangement links TRBV4-1 to TRBJ2-1, with D hard to call. The CDR3 covers 13 residues. The V end was cut by 0 bases, the J end by 10 bases, with 10 bases between. CDR1 is MGHRA, CDR2 YSYEKL, per germline.

This clonotype was detected a few times. This chain joins TRBV18 and TRBJ1-1, with unresolved D. The germline V gene has CDR1 KGHSH and CDR2 LQKENI. The CDR3 covers 14 residues. V shed 0 bases and J shed 5 bases, with 10 bases lying between them. This CDR3 reads CASSPPESKTEAFF. CDR3 bases: TGTGCCAGCTCACCACCAGAGTCGAAGACTGAAGCTTTCTTT.

V is TRBV7-9 and J is TRBJ2-1, with TRBD1 matching 9 bases. The junction had 6 bases not matched to a gene; V was cut back by 5 bases and J by 4 bases. The CDR3 spans 15 residues. Germline V gives CDR1 SEHNR, CDR2 FQNEAQ (reference sequence). The CDR3 nucleotides are TGTGCCAGCAGCCCAAGGACAGGGGAGTACAATGAGCAGTTCTTC. Protein sequence: CASSPRTGEYNEQFF.

The chain combines TRBV4-3 with TRBJ2-7; D gene uncertain. The V gene lost 1 base and the J gene lost 2 bases, with 6 bases spanning the gap. Germline CDR1 is LGHNA and CDR2 is YSLEER. This CDR3 has 13 amino acids. The CDR3, as DNA: TGCGCCAGCAGCCAAGCGGTTGCCTACGAGCAGTACTTC. It translates to CASSQAVAYEQYF.

This clonotype has only a few counts. V is TRBV6-1 and J is TRBJ2-3, with D possibly being TRBD1 or TRBD2 (5 bases each). With 6 bases removed from V and 2 bases from J, the gap between germline ends came to 15 bases. CDR1 MNHNS and CDR2 SASEGT come from the germline V gene. This CDR3 contains 15 residues. The CDR3 DNA sequence: TGTGCCAGCAGCCACGGGGCGGGTATCACAGATACGCAGTATTTT. As protein: CASSHGAGITDTQYF.